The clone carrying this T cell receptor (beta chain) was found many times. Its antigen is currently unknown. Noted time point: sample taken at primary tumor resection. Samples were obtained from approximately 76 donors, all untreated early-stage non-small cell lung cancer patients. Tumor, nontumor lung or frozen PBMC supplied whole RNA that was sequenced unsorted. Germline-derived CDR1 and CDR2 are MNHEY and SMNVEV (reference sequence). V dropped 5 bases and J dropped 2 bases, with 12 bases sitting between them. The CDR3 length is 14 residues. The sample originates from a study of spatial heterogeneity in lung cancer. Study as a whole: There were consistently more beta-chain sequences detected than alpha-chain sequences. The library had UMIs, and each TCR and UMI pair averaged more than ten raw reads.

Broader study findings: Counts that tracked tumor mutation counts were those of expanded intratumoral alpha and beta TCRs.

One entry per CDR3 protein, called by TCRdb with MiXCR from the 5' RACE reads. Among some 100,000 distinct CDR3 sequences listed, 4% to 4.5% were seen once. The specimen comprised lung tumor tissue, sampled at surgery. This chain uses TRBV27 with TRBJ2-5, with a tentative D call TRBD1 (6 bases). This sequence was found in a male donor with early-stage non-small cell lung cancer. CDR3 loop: CASSATGLQETQYF. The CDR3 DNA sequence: TGTGCCAGCAGTGCGACAGGTCTACAAGAGACCCAGTACTTC.